These 2 T cell receptor beta chains originate from one sample sequenced in a study of post-analysis software for immune sequencing data (dated by TCRdb to between 2014 and 2017). What the study reported, not specific to this receptor: Several TRBV segments, including TRBV5-6, TRBV5-1 and TRBV20-1, were significantly more frequent in patients than controls.

Library method: PCR. For sequencing, an Illumina HiSeq 2500 was employed. To reduce PCR and sequencing biases, unique molecular identifiers were built into the TCR beta cDNA libraries. Using fastp at Q25 and MiXCR, TCRdb reprocessed the public reads and kept productive beta chains. Identical CDR3 proteins give one entry, which carries the most common genes and DNA. The sample includes about 770,000 distinct CDR3 sequences, with more than 45% observed a single time. The top ten hold around 4.7% of the sample. No cognate antigen is known for these TCRs. The sample taken for sequencing was blood. The receptor set was obtained from a girl aged 10-17 years with multiple sclerosis.

This chain joins TRBV18 and TRBJ2-3; D tentatively fits TRBD1 or TRBD2 (5 bases each). Germline CDR1 reads KGHSH; CDR2 reads LQKENI. V lost 5 bases and J lost 3, with 15 bases in between. The length of the CDR3 is 15 residues. The CDR3 DNA reads TGTGCCAGCTCAAGAACTAAGGGGAGAACAGATACGCAGTATTTT. This translates into CASSRTKGRTDTQYF.

V and J are TRBV7-6 and TRBJ2-5, with TRBD1 matching over 7 bases. The J call is doubtful: the DNA matches TRBJ2-7 better. The CDR3 runs to 13 residues. Germline V lookup: CDR1 SGHVS, CDR2 FNYEAQ. The CDR3 sequence is CASSSYRGHEQYF. The CDR3 region has the DNA TGTGCCAGCAGCTCTTACAGGGGACACGAGCAGTACTTC.